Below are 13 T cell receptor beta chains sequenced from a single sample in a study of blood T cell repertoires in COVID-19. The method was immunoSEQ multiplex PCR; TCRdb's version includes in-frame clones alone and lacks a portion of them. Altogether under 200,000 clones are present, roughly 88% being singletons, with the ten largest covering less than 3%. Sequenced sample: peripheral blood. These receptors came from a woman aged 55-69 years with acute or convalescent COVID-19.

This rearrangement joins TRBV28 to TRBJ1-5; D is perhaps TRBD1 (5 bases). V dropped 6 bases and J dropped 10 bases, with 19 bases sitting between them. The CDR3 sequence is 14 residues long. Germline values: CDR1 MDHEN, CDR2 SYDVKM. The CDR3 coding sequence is TGTGCCAGCAGCTCCGCCCCGGGGGGGAGCCCCCAGCATTTT. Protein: CASSSAPGGSPQHF.

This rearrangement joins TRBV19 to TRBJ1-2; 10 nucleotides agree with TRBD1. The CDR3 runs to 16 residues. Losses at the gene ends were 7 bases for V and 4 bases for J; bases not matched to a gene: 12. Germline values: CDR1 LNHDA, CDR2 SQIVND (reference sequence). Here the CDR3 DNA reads TGTGCCAGTACCTTCGCCGGGACAGGGGCGGGCTATGGCTACACCTTC. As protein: CASTFAGTGAGYGYTF.

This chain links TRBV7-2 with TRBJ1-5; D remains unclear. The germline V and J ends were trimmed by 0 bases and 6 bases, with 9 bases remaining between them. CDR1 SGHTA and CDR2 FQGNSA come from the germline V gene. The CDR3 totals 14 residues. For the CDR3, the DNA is TGTGCCAGCAGCTTAGCGTCGGTCGGTCAGCCCCAGCATTTT. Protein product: CASSLASVGQPQHF.

The CDR3 sequence: CASIPGRDGNTIYF. CDR3 in DNA: TGTGCCAGCATTCCCGGGAGGGATGGAAACACCATATATTTT. V and J are TRBV9 and TRBJ1-3, with no clear D. The CDR3 totals 14 residues. V gave up 6 bases and J gave up 3 bases, with 13 bases separating them. Germline V gives CDR1 SGDLS, CDR2 YYNGEE.

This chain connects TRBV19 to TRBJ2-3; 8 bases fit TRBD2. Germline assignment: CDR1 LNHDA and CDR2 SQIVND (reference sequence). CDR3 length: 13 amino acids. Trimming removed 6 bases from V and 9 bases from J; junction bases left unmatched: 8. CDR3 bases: TGTGCCAGTAGACTTCCCGGGGGGGACACGCAGTATTTT. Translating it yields CASRLPGGDTQYF.

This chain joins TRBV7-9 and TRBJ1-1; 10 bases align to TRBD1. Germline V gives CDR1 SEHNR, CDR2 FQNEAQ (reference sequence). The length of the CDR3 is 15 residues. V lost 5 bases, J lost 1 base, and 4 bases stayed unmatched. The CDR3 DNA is TGTGCCAGCAGCGACTGGACAGGGGGGAACACTGAAGCTTTCTTT. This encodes CASSDWTGGNTEAFF.

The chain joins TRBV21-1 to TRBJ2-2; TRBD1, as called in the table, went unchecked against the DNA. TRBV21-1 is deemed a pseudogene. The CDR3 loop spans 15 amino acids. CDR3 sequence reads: CASSGTGGFTGELFF. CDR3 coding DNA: TGTGCCAGCAGCGGTACAGGGGGATTCACCGGGGAGCTGTTTTTT.

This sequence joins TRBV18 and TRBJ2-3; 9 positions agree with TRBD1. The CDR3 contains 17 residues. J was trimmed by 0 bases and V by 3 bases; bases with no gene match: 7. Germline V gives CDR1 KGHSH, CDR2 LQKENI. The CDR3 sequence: CASSPWGQGRSTDTQYF. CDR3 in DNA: TGTGCCAGCTCACCCTGGGGACAGGGTCGGAGCACAGATACGCAGTATTTT. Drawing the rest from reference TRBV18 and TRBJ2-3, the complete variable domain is NAGVMQNPRHLVRRRGQEARLRCSPMKGHSHVYWYRQLPEEGLKFMVYLQKENIIDESGMPKERFSAEFPKEGPSILRIQQVVRGDSAAYFCASSPWGQGRSTDTQYFGPGTRLTVL.

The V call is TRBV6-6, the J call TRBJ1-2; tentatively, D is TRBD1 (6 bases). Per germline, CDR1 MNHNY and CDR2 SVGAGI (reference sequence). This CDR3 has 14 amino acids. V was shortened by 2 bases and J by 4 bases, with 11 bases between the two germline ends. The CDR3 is CASSYQGQGYGYTF. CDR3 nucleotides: TGTGCCAGCAGTTACCAGGGGCAGGGCTATGGCTACACCTTC.

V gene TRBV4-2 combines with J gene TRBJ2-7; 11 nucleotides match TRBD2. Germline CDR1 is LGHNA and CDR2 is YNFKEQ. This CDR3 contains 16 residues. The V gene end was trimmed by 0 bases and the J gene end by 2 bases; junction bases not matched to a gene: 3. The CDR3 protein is CASSQDRLAGPYEQYF. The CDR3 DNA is TGTGCCAGCAGCCAAGATCGACTAGCGGGGCCCTACGAGCAGTACTTC.

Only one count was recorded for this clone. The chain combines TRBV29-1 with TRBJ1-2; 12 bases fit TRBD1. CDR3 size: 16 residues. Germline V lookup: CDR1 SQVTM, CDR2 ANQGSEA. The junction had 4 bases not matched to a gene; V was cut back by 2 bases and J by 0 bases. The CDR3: CSVESGQGATNYGYTF. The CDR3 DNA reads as TGCAGCGTTGAATCGGGACAGGGGGCTACTAACTATGGCTACACCTTC.

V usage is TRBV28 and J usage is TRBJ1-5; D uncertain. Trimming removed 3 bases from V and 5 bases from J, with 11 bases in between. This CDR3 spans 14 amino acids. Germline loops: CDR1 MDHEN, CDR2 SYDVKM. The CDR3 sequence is CASSFDTGYQPQHF. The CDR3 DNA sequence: TGTGCCAGCAGTTTCGACACCGGATATCAGCCCCAGCATTTT.

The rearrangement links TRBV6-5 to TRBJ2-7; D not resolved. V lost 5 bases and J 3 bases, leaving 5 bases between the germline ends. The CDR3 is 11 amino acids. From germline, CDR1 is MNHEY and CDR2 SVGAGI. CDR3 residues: CASSTHYEQYF. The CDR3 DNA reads TGTGCCAGCAGTACTCACTACGAGCAGTACTTC.